One T cell receptor (beta chain) is described in this entry. As yet, its antigen is unknown. This sample was taken from a study of early T cells in non-severe SARS-CoV-2 infection. The wider study: RNA in bulk from unsorted whole blood was sequenced, and chains were unpaired. The study's findings and limits: Anti-spike CD8 responses were favored by VDJdb matching, which missed private and CD4 specificities.

CDR1 is SGHRS, CDR2 YFSETQ, per germline. Trimming removed 5 bases from V and 3 bases from J, with 8 bases in between. The CDR3 is made up of 13 amino acids. Individual cDNA molecules carried attached unique molecular identifiers. TCRdb independently ran MiXCR on the 5' RACE reads; one entry per CDR3 protein. The sample includes roughly 67,000 distinct CDR3 sequences, 9% to 15% of them seen just once. This clonotype was obtained from an adult who was a healthcare worker with PCR-confirmed SARS-CoV-2 infection or an uninfected control (not recorded which). The sequencing input was whole blood. The chain joins TRBV5-1 to TRBJ2-2; D assignment may be TRBD1 or TRBD2 (6 bases each). The CDR3 loop reads CASSRGDTGELFF. For the CDR3, the DNA is TGCGCCAGCAGTAGGGGGGACACCGGGGAGCTGTTTTTT. The full variable domain, completed using reference TRBV5-1 and TRBJ2-2, is KAGVTQTPRYLIKTRGQQVTLSCSPISGHRSVSWYQQTPGQGLQFLFEYFSETQRNKGNFPGRFSGRQFSNSRSEMNVSTLELGDSALYLCASSRGDTGELFFGEGSRLTVL.